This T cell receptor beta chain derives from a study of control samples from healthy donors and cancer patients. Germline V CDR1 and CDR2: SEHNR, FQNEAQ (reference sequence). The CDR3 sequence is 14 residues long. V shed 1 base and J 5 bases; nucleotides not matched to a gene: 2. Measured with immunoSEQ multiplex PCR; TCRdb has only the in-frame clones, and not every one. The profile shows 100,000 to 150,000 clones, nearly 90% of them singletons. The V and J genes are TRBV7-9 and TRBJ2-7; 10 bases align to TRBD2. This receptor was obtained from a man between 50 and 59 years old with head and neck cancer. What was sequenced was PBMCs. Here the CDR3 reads CASSLVLAGDEQYF. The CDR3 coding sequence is TGTGCCAGCAGCTTAGTTCTAGCGGGAGACGAGCAGTACTTC.